This T cell receptor beta chain was documented in a study of T-cell memory formation after mild COVID-19. Study-wide background: There were largely donor-specific TCR clusters.

Comments on this clonotype: Its antigen is not known.

Constant-segment primers were used for 5'RACE, and the resulting TCR alpha and TCR beta cDNA libraries carried sample barcodes and UMIs. TCRdb reprocessed the 5' RACE reads with MiXCR, giving one entry per CDR3 protein. The data contain about 400,000 distinct CDR3 sequences, about 25% of them seen just once; the ten biggest clones take up around 13%. Study-wide results and caveats: Chiefly within CM and EM were the contracting CD4+ clones; CD8+ ones were within EMRA. Balance between CD4 and CD8 was seen in clones contracting day 15 to 85, and a CD4+ lean was seen in later expanders.

Germline loops: CDR1 SGHVS, CDR2 FQNEAQ. The trim removed 6 bases at V and 7 bases at J, leaving 13 bases unmatched. The CDR3 extends over 16 amino acids. The chain employs TRBV7-8 and TRBJ2-2; 8 bases agree with TRBD1. Sample: PBMCs or a T cell subset sorted from them (not recorded which). The TCR originated in an adult woman who had mild COVID-19 (a few samples of this study predate the infection). Cell type and time point are not known. As DNA, the CDR3 is TGTGCCAGCAGACAAGGGACAGGACAACTCATCGGGGAGCTGTTTTTT. It is translated as CASRQGTGQLIGELFF. The entire variable domain, with the rest obtained from reference TRBV7-8 and TRBJ2-2, is as follows: GAGVSQSPRYKVAKRGQDVALRCDPISGHVSLFWYQQALGQGPEFLTYFQNEAQLDKSGLPSDRFFAERPEGSVSTLKIQRTQQEDSAVYLCASRQGTGQLIGELFFGEGSRLTVL.